This is a list of T cell receptor beta chains from one sample in a study of OX40 agonist ivuxolimab in advanced cancers. Measured with immunoSEQ multiplex PCR; TCRdb has only the in-frame clones, and not every one. The data hold around 100,000 clones, with 85% to 95% observed a single time. The sample consisted of CD4+ or CD8+ T cells sorted from blood, taken in a trial of the OX40 agonist ivuxolimab. Receptors were obtained from an adult with an advanced solid tumor such as melanoma, head and neck, liver or kidney cancer. Both conserved end residues are part of each CDR3. D genes are given only for firm matches. Clone size appears in some rows only: once, few, many, or a class for an expanded clone.

V gene: TRBV6-5; clone size: NA; J gene: TRBJ1-4; D gene: TRBD1; CDR3 protein: CASSFKGQTNEKLFF; CDR3 DNA: TGTGCCAGCAGTTTCAAGGGACAGACAAATGAAAAACTGTTTTTT
V gene: TRBV27; clone size: NA; J gene: TRBJ2-3; D gene: TRBD2; CDR3 protein: CASILRWRERDTQYF; CDR3 DNA: TGTGCCAGCATTCTAAGGTGGCGGGAGCGGGATACGCAGTATTTT
V gene: TRBV28; clone size: NA; J gene: TRBJ2-2; D gene: NA; CDR3 protein: CASSTNGEKNTGELFF; CDR3 DNA: TGTGCCAGCAGCACCAATGGGGAAAAGAACACCGGGGAGCTGTTTTTT
V gene: TRBV19; clone size: NA; J gene: TRBJ2-2; D gene: TRBD2; CDR3 protein: CASSIRLAGRAGELFF; CDR3 DNA: TGTGCCAGTAGTATTCGCCTAGCGGGAAGGGCCGGGGAGCTGTTTTTT
V gene: TRBV27; clone size: NA; J gene: TRBJ1-4; D gene: NA; CDR3 protein: CASSIRTRPNEKLFF; CDR3 DNA: TGTGCCAGCAGTATCCGGACAAGGCCTAATGAAAAACTGTTTTTT
V gene: TRBV6-5; clone size: few; J gene: TRBJ2-7; D gene: NA; CDR3 protein: CASSVRVSYEQYF; CDR3 DNA: TGTGCCAGCAGTGTCAGGGTTTCCTACGAGCAGTACTTC
V gene: TRBV16; clone size: NA; J gene: TRBJ2-5; D gene: NA; CDR3 protein: CASSQIQQQTQYF; CDR3 DNA: TGTGCCAGCAGCCAAATACAGCAGCAGACCCAGTACTTC
V gene: TRBV11-3; clone size: NA; J gene: TRBJ2-7; D gene: NA; CDR3 protein: CASSFYGSRLEQYF; CDR3 DNA: TGTGCCAGCAGCTTTTACGGGAGCCGTTTGGAGCAGTACTTC
V gene: TRBV18; clone size: NA; J gene: TRBJ1-1; D gene: NA; CDR3 protein: CASSPRRENLGAFF; CDR3 DNA: TGTGCCAGCTCACCACGCCGGGAAAATCTTGGAGCTTTCTTT
V gene: TRBV5-1; clone size: NA; J gene: TRBJ2-1; D gene: NA; CDR3 protein: CASSLAGLNSYNEQFF; CDR3 DNA: TGCGCCAGCAGCTTGGCCGGTCTAAACTCCTACAATGAGCAGTTCTTC
V gene: TRBV7-3; clone size: NA; J gene: TRBJ2-1; D gene: TRBD2; CDR3 protein: CASSPYSGGYNEQFF; CDR3 DNA: TGTGCCAGCAGCCCCTATAGCGGGGGTTACAATGAGCAGTTCTTC
V gene: TRBV5-1; clone size: NA; J gene: TRBJ1-4; D gene: TRBD1; CDR3 protein: CASSASGGQGKGGEKLFF; CDR3 DNA: TGCGCCAGCAGCGCCTCCGGGGGACAGGGGAAGGGGGGGGAAAAACTGTTTTTT
V gene: TRBV7-2; clone size: NA; J gene: TRBJ2-3; D gene: NA; CDR3 protein: CASTGYSTDTQYF; CDR3 DNA: TGTGCCAGCACAGGATACAGCACAGATACGCAGTATTTT
V gene: TRBV6-5; clone size: NA; J gene: TRBJ1-5; D gene: NA; CDR3 protein: CASRMGGISNQPQHF; CDR3 DNA: TGTGCCAGCAGGATGGGCGGGATAAGCAATCAGCCCCAGCATTTT
V gene: TRBV7-9; clone size: NA; J gene: TRBJ1-1; D gene: NA; CDR3 protein: CASSPPFTTGTNTEAFF; CDR3 DNA: TGTGCCAGCAGCCCACCCTTCACAACAGGTACCAACACTGAAGCTTTCTTT
V gene: TRBV2; clone size: NA; J gene: TRBJ2-3; D gene: NA; CDR3 protein: CASSPTTTDTQYF; CDR3 DNA: TGTGCCAGCAGTCCCACAACAACGGATACGCAGTATTTT
V gene: TRBV5-1; clone size: NA; J gene: TRBJ1-1; D gene: NA; CDR3 protein: CASRGTEAFF; CDR3 DNA: TGCGCCAGTCGGGGGACTGAAGCTTTCTTT
V gene: TRBV4-3; clone size: few; J gene: TRBJ2-7; D gene: NA; CDR3 protein: CASSRLWDEQYF; CDR3 DNA: TGCGCCAGCAGCCGCTTATGGGACGAGCAGTACTTC
V gene: TRBV7-9; clone size: NA; J gene: TRBJ1-1; D gene: TRBD1; CDR3 protein: CASSLRQGANTEAFF; CDR3 DNA: TGTGCCAGCAGCTTAAGACAGGGAGCGAACACTGAAGCTTTCTTT
V gene: TRBV29-1; clone size: NA; J gene: TRBJ2-7; D gene: TRBD1; CDR3 protein: CSVGDRDKQYF; CDR3 DNA: TGCAGCGTTGGTGACAGGGATAAGCAGTACTTC
V gene: TRBV7-9; clone size: NA; J gene: TRBJ2-2; D gene: NA; CDR3 protein: CASSLIGGLNTGELFF; CDR3 DNA: TGTGCCAGCAGCTTAATTGGGGGGCTTAACACCGGGGAGCTGTTTTTT
V gene: TRBV18; clone size: once; J gene: TRBJ1-5; D gene: NA; CDR3 protein: CASSPYTDSNQPQHF; CDR3 DNA: TGTGCCAGCTCACCCTACACCGACAGCAATCAGCCCCAGCATTTT
V gene: TRBV2; clone size: NA; J gene: TRBJ1-2; D gene: NA; CDR3 protein: CASIEGDGYGYTF; CDR3 DNA: TGTGCCAGCATAGAAGGAGACGGCTATGGCTACACCTTC
V gene: TRBV7-2; clone size: NA; J gene: TRBJ1-1; D gene: TRBD1; CDR3 protein: CASSLDRGTEAFF; CDR3 DNA: TGTGCCAGCAGCTTAGACAGGGGCACTGAAGCTTTCTTT
V gene: TRBV7-9; clone size: NA; J gene: TRBJ2-5; D gene: NA; CDR3 protein: CASSSPDRKETQYF; CDR3 DNA: TGTGCCAGCAGCTCCCCCGACAGAAAAGAGACCCAGTACTTC
V gene: TRBV27; clone size: NA; J gene: TRBJ1-1; D gene: NA; CDR3 protein: CASSLNGLNTEAFF; CDR3 DNA: TGTGCCAGCAGTTTAAACGGATTGAACACTGAAGCTTTCTTT
V gene: TRBV7-9; clone size: NA; J gene: TRBJ2-1; D gene: NA; CDR3 protein: CASSLTWTDSYNEQFF; CDR3 DNA: TGTGCCAGCAGCTTAACTTGGACAGACTCCTACAATGAGCAGTTCTTC
V gene: TRBV7-9; clone size: once; J gene: TRBJ2-5; D gene: TRBD2; CDR3 protein: CASSKRREGRSQETQYF; CDR3 DNA: TGTGCCAGCAGCAAAAGGCGGGAGGGCCGGAGCCAAGAGACCCAGTACTTC
V gene: TRBV21-1; clone size: NA; J gene: TRBJ2-1; D gene: NA; CDR3 protein: CASSKGRELEEEQFF; CDR3 DNA: TGTGCCAGCAGCAAAGGGCGGGAGTTGGAAGAAGAGCAGTTCTTC
V gene: TRBV15; clone size: NA; J gene: TRBJ1-4; D gene: NA; CDR3 protein: CATSRGGINEKLFF; CDR3 DNA: TGTGCCACCAGCAGAGGGGGCATTAATGAAAAACTGTTTTTT
V gene: TRBV5-1; clone size: NA; J gene: TRBJ2-1; D gene: NA; CDR3 protein: CASSLEGLSPGEQFF; CDR3 DNA: TGCGCCAGCAGCTTGGAAGGGCTCTCACCGGGTGAGCAGTTCTTC
V gene: TRBV12-5; clone size: NA; J gene: TRBJ1-1; D gene: NA; CDR3 protein: CASAPGSGNTEAFF; CDR3 DNA: TGTGCTAGTGCCCCCGGGTCCGGGAACACTGAAGCTTTCTTT
V gene: TRBV19; clone size: NA; J gene: TRBJ2-1; D gene: NA; CDR3 protein: CASSILSSEQFF; CDR3 DNA: TGTGCCAGTAGTATACTCTCAAGTGAGCAGTTCTTC
V gene: TRBV28; clone size: NA; J gene: TRBJ1-5; D gene: TRBD1; CDR3 protein: CASSFTGGANQPQHF; CDR3 DNA: TGTGCCAGCAGCTTCACAGGGGGCGCCAATCAGCCCCAGCATTTT
V gene: TRBV15; clone size: NA; J gene: TRBJ2-2; D gene: TRBD2; CDR3 protein: CATSTPGRVDTGELFF; CDR3 DNA: TGTGCCACCAGCACCCCCGGGAGGGTCGACACCGGGGAGCTGTTTTTT
V gene: TRBV6-5; clone size: NA; J gene: TRBJ2-2; D gene: NA; CDR3 protein: CASRQENTGELFF; CDR3 DNA: TGTGCCAGCAGACAGGAGAACACCGGGGAGCTGTTTTTT
V gene: TRBV28; clone size: few; J gene: TRBJ1-5; D gene: NA; CDR3 protein: CASSWTVLGQPQHF; CDR3 DNA: TGTGCCAGCAGTTGGACAGTCCTCGGCCAGCCCCAGCATTTT
V gene: TRBV28; clone size: NA; J gene: TRBJ1-2; D gene: NA; CDR3 protein: CASSLPRAAYGYTF; CDR3 DNA: TGTGCCAGCAGTTTACCCCGGGCGGCCTATGGCTACACCTTC
V gene: TRBV4-2; clone size: NA; J gene: TRBJ2-1; D gene: NA; CDR3 protein: CASSQDSEVGEQFF; CDR3 DNA: TGTGCCAGCAGCCAAGATTCGGAGGTAGGGGAGCAGTTCTTC
V gene: TRBV5-1; clone size: NA; J gene: TRBJ1-4; D gene: NA; CDR3 protein: CASSLGGTNEKLFF; CDR3 DNA: TGCGCCAGCAGCTTGGGGGGAACTAATGAAAAACTGTTTTTT
V gene: TRBV5-1; clone size: NA; J gene: TRBJ2-1; D gene: TRBD1; CDR3 protein: CASGTDPYNEQFF; CDR3 DNA: TGCGCCAGCGGGACAGACCCCTACAATGAGCAGTTCTTC
V gene: TRBV25-1; clone size: NA; J gene: TRBJ2-1; D gene: TRBD1; CDR3 protein: CASSRTGTGIGNEQFF; CDR3 DNA: TGTGCCAGCAGTCGAACCGGGACAGGGATTGGGAATGAGCAGTTCTTC
V gene: TRBV5-1; clone size: NA; J gene: TRBJ2-1; D gene: NA; CDR3 protein: CASSLIENNEQFF; CDR3 DNA: TGCGCCAGCAGCTTGATCGAAAACAATGAGCAGTTCTTC
V gene: TRBV4-1; clone size: NA; J gene: TRBJ1-4; D gene: TRBD1; CDR3 protein: CASSPRQGLRVAIITEKLFF; CDR3 DNA: TGCGCCAGCAGCCCGCGACAGGGGCTGCGAGTTGCGATAATTACTGAAAAACTGTTTTTT
V gene: TRBV7-2; clone size: NA; J gene: TRBJ2-7; D gene: TRBD2; CDR3 protein: CASSFLTSGSSYEQYF; CDR3 DNA: TGTGCCAGCAGCTTCCTGACTAGCGGGAGTTCCTACGAGCAGTACTTC
V gene: TRBV6-1; clone size: NA; J gene: TRBJ2-3; D gene: TRBD2; CDR3 protein: CATRRTSGRSDTQYF; CDR3 DNA: TGTGCCACCAGGAGGACTAGCGGGAGGTCGGATACGCAGTATTTT
V gene: TRBV6-5; clone size: once; J gene: TRBJ1-1; D gene: TRBD1; CDR3 protein: CASIYLSQGSTEAFF; CDR3 DNA: TGTGCCAGCATTTATTTATCACAGGGGTCCACTGAAGCTTTCTTT
V gene: TRBV7-9; clone size: NA; J gene: TRBJ1-3; D gene: TRBD1; CDR3 protein: CASSSQDRAGNTIYF; CDR3 DNA: TGTGCCAGCAGTTCCCAGGACAGGGCTGGAAACACCATATATTTT
V gene: TRBV7-9; clone size: NA; J gene: TRBJ2-7; D gene: TRBD2; CDR3 protein: CASARTSGNEQYF; CDR3 DNA: TGTGCCAGCGCACGGACTAGCGGGAACGAGCAGTACTTC
V gene: TRBV30; clone size: NA; J gene: TRBJ1-5; D gene: NA; CDR3 protein: CAWSRNQGSNQPQHF; CDR3 DNA: TGTGCCTGGAGCCGTAATCAGGGTAGCAATCAGCCCCAGCATTTT
V gene: TRBV14; clone size: NA; J gene: TRBJ2-5; D gene: NA; CDR3 protein: CASSHERPGREETQYF; CDR3 DNA: TGTGCCAGCAGCCATGAAAGACCGGGACGTGAAGAGACCCAGTACTTC
V gene: TRBV4-1; clone size: NA; J gene: TRBJ2-3; D gene: TRBD1; CDR3 protein: CASSRQGTDTQYF; CDR3 DNA: TGCGCCAGCAGCCGACAGGGGACAGATACGCAGTATTTT
V gene: TRBV5-1; clone size: NA; J gene: TRBJ1-3; D gene: NA; CDR3 protein: CASSLDPGPGNTIYF; CDR3 DNA: TGCGCCAGCAGCTTGGACCCGGGGCCAGGAAACACCATATATTTT